One TCR beta chain is described in this entry. These data originate in a study of cytomegalovirus exposure and HLA in healthy donors. The validation cohort, a group of 90 to 150 subjects, included the donors and was separate from the roughly 600-subject first cohort. Using immunoSEQ multiplex PCR, the repertoire was profiled, and TCRdb retains in-frame clones only, with some absent. This table holds 180,000 or so clones, about 89% found once. V lost 0 bases, J lost 2 bases, and 10 bases lay in between. The CDR3 spans 15 residues. CDR1 and CDR2 from the germline V gene are MRHNA and SNTAGT. The chain couples TRBV6-4 to TRBJ1-2; D call uncertain. Sequenced: PBMCs. The receptor was isolated from a man under 40 in good health and CMV-seropositive. CDR3 loop: CASSDSYPPNYGYTF. Written as DNA, the CDR3 is TGTGCCAGCAGTGACTCGTATCCACCGAACTATGGCTACACCTTC.